Included here is one T cell receptor (beta chain) sequence, with context. CDR3 length equals 16 residues. V shed 3 bases, J shed 1 base, and the junction held 9 bases outside the gene matches. Germline CDR1 and CDR2: KGHSH and LQKENI. The sample originates from a study of radiation and T cells in renal cell carcinoma. Sequencing was performed with immunoSEQ multiplex PCR; in TCRdb, only in-frame clones are kept and a portion is missing. This table holds around 100,000 clones, around 83% found once. Time point given: blood 4 weeks post-SBRT, at nephrectomy. This sample's treatment: 15 Gy SBRT to primary tumor, nephrectomy 4 weeks later. Serial blood draws occurred at baseline and 2 and 4 weeks post-SBRT. This renal cell carcinoma was of the clear cell type.

The sample was blood, taken from a patient whose treatment included radiotherapy and nephrectomy. The rearrangement joins TRBV18 to TRBJ2-7; 7 nucleotides align to TRBD2. This clonotype was sampled from a man aged 55 to 70 with renal cell carcinoma. The CDR3 protein is CASSPGGREASYEQYF. In nucleotides, the CDR3 is TGTGCCAGCTCACCGGGAGGCCGGGAGGCTTCCTACGAGCAGTACTTC. The full variable domain, its missing parts supplied by reference TRBV18 and TRBJ2-7, is NAGVMQNPRHLVRRRGQEARLRCSPMKGHSHVYWYRQLPEEGLKFMVYLQKENIIDESGMPKERFSAEFPKEGPSILRIQQVVRGDSAAYFCASSPGGREASYEQYFGPGTRLTVT.